This T cell receptor (beta chain) came from a study of identical twins. General observations from the study: Conclusions were based on cross-sectional statistical analysis, without following the same donors. For out-of-frame beta sequences, excess twin sharing was weaker.

The germline V and J ends were trimmed by 0 bases and 4 bases, with 11 bases remaining between them. Germline lookup yields CDR1 SGHRS and CDR2 YFSETQ. The CDR3 is 14 residues long. TCRdb used MiXCR to reprocess the 5' RACE reads, holding one entry per CDR3 protein. The sample consists of 250,000 to 350,000 distinct CDR3 sequences, roughly 8.6% of them appearing once. As to this clonotype: Its antigen is not known.

These same records also appear under a second study, on yellow fever vaccine responses in identical twins.

The sequence derives from a woman between 18 and 29 years old in good health. The rearrangement links TRBV5-1 to TRBJ2-7; D perhaps matches TRBD1 (7 bases). The sample taken for sequencing was memory (CD45RO+) T cells sorted from blood. CDR3 sequence reads: CASSLGQGGYEQYF. The CDR3 DNA reads TGCGCCAGCAGCTTGGGGCAGGGGGGTTACGAGCAGTACTTC.